Given below is one TCR beta chain in context. Libraries were prepared by immunoSEQ multiplex PCR; TCRdb keeps only in-frame clonotypes and omits some of them. The profile shows a few hundred thousand clones, 80% to 90% of them singletons. This CDR3 comprises 15 residues. Trimming took off 0 bases at V and 2 bases at J, with 11 bases between the two ends. Germline V gives CDR1 SGHRS, CDR2 YFSETQ. This sample stems from a study of blood T cell repertoires in COVID-19. This TCR was recovered from a woman in her twenties or thirties who had recovered from COVID-19. V gene TRBV5-1 combines with J gene TRBJ1-1; tentative D call: TRBD1 (5 bases). Sequences were obtained from PBMCs or T cells enriched from blood (not recorded which). CDR3 sequence reads: CASSLDGGVNTEAFF. In DNA form, the CDR3 reads TGCGCCAGCAGCTTGGACGGGGGAGTTAACACTGAAGCTTTCTTT.